A single sample gave rise to the 18 T cell receptor beta chains below, sequenced in a study of blood T cell repertoires in COVID-19. Produced via immunoSEQ multiplex PCR; TCRdb's table is partial and in-frame only. The table records 100,000 to 130,000 clones, approximately 88% of them present only once. The sample comprised peripheral blood. Source of these receptors: a man between 35 and 55 years old with active or convalescent COVID-19.

This chain uses TRBV28 with TRBJ1-6; TRBD1 matches 7 bases. Germline V gene sequence: CDR1 MDHEN, CDR2 SYDVKM. V lost 10 bases, J lost 7 bases, and 4 bases stayed unmatched. The CDR3 has 12 amino acids. CDR3 sequence reads: CATHRGNSPLHF. The CDR3 DNA is TGTGCCACCCACAGGGGAAATTCACCCCTCCACTTT.

The chain recombines TRBV3-1 (or the pseudogene TRBV3-2) with TRBJ1-1; no definite D call. The germline V and J ends were trimmed by 0 bases and 0 bases, with 8 bases remaining between them. CDR3 length: 15 residues. Germline loops: CDR1 LGHDT, CDR2 YNNKEL (reference sequence). For the CDR3, the DNA is TGTGCCAGCAGCCAAGAGCGGCAGATGAACACTGAAGCTTTCTTT. Translation gives CASSQERQMNTEAFF.

The rearrangement joins TRBV3-1 (or the pseudogene TRBV3-2) to TRBJ2-1, with TRBD2 matching 15 bases. The germline V gene encodes CDR1 LGHDT and CDR2 YNNKEL (reference sequence). The CDR3 is made up of 18 amino acids. V lost 4 bases and J lost 9; bases outside the gene matches: 13. The CDR3 spells CASSLGTSGRSPIGEQFF. The CDR3 nucleotides are TGTGCCAGCAGCCTAGGGACTAGCGGGAGGTCCCCAATTGGTGAGCAGTTCTTC.

The chain is built from TRBV12-5 and TRBJ1-1; D perhaps matches TRBD1 (5 bases). The CDR3 runs to 12 residues. Germline lookup yields CDR1 LGHNT and CDR2 FRNRAP. The V end lost 6 bases, the J end lost 3 bases, and 8 bases lay between the germline ends. CDR3 coding DNA: TGTGCTAGTGGCTGGGGCGACACTGAAGCTTTCTTT. The encoded protein is CASGWGDTEAFF.

This clone was detected once. The chain links TRBV28 to TRBJ2-7, with 9 nucleotides matching TRBD1. This CDR3 is 16 amino acids long. The V and J ends lost 3 bases and 0 bases, in that order; junction bases with no gene match: 6. Germline CDR1 and CDR2: MDHEN and SYDVKM. The CDR3, as DNA: TGTGCCAGCAGTTTTTCCGGGACAGGGATCTCCTACGAGCAGTACTTC. Translation gives CASSFSGTGISYEQYF.

This chain joins TRBV5-1 and TRBJ1-1; 7 bases align to TRBD1. After removal of 2 bases from V and 11 bases from J, the junction contained 9 bases not matched to a gene. CDR3 length equals 13 residues. Germline-derived CDR1 and CDR2 are SGHRS and YFSETQ. The CDR3 reads CASSFGAGTVAFF. DNA of the CDR3: TGCGCCAGCAGCTTCGGTGCCGGGACAGTTGCTTTCTTT.

The chain combines TRBV19 with TRBJ2-3, with 9 bases identical to TRBD1. The germline gives CDR1 LNHDA, CDR2 SQIVND (reference sequence). There are 15 residues in the CDR3. Unmatched junction bases numbered 4, after V lost 4 bases and J lost 2 bases. Here the CDR3 reads CASSTTGGITDTQYF. CDR3 DNA: TGTGCCAGTAGTACGACAGGGGGGATCACAGATACGCAGTATTTT.

The chain couples TRBV6-5 to TRBJ1-2; TRBD1 is a possible D gene (6 bases). CDR3 length: 13 residues. V was shortened by 4 bases and J by 2 bases, with 8 bases between the two germline ends. The germline CDR1 and CDR2 sequences are MNHEY and SVGAGI. The CDR3 coding sequence is TGTGCCAGCAGTTGGGGGCGAAACTATGGCTACACCTTC. This codes for CASSWGRNYGYTF.

The gene calls are TRBV11-2 and TRBJ1-2, with a tentative D call TRBD1 (6 bases). V lost 1 base and J lost 4, with 16 bases in between. CDR3 size: 16 residues. Germline CDR1 reads SGHAT; CDR2 reads FQNNGV. The CDR3 reads CASSLVKGGPGYGYTF. DNA of the CDR3: TGTGCCAGCAGCTTAGTAAAGGGGGGGCCTGGCTATGGCTACACCTTC.

The CDR3 sequence: CASSVAGRGHLLGELFF. CDR3 DNA: TGTGCCAGCAGCGTAGCGGGCAGGGGGCATCTGTTAGGCGAGCTGTTTTTT. The chain couples TRBV9 to TRBJ2-2, with 8 bases that match TRBD1. Trimming at V came to 0 bases and at J to 11 bases, leaving 15 bases not matched to a gene. Germline CDR1 reads SGDLS; CDR2 reads YYNGEE. The CDR3 runs to 17 residues.

The genes are TRBV7-3 and TRBJ2-5; 8 nucleotides agree with TRBD1. The CDR3 consists of 16 residues. V lost 2 bases and J lost 5; bases outside the gene matches: 10. Per germline, CDR1 SGHTA and CDR2 FQGTGA. DNA of the CDR3: TGTGCCAGCAGCTTATTGGGGCAGGGGGCTTCGGAGACCCAGTACTTC. The encoded protein is CASSLLGQGASETQYF.

V gene TRBV5-1 combines with J gene TRBJ2-7; 9 nucleotides line up with TRBD2. V trimming: 0 bases; J trimming: 7 bases; junction bases outside the gene matches: 14. The germline gives CDR1 SGHRS, CDR2 YFSETQ. The CDR3 is 17 residues long. The CDR3 region is CASSLESAGGGTVEQYF. CDR3 nucleotides: TGCGCCAGCAGCTTGGAGTCCGCGGGAGGGGGGACTGTTGAGCAGTACTTC.

The rearrangement links TRBV19 to TRBJ1-2; D not resolved. The CDR3 covers 13 residues. Between the trimmed V and J ends, which lost 7 bases and 3 bases, there was a span of 12 bases. In germline, CDR1 is LNHDA, CDR2 SQIVND (reference sequence). CDR3 nucleotide sequence: TGTGCCAGTACCCCCTCGGGGTACTATGGCTACACCTTC. Translated: CASTPSGYYGYTF.

This clone has only one observation. V gene TRBV24-1 combines with J gene TRBJ2-3; a possible D gene is TRBD2 (6 bases). Trimming left V 9 bases short and J 5 bases short, with 17 bases between. CDR1 KGHDR and CDR2 SFDVKD come from the germline V gene. The CDR3 loop spans 14 amino acids. This CDR3 reads CATGGAIRGDTQYF. CDR3 bases: TGTGCCACCGGAGGGGCGATAAGAGGAGATACGCAGTATTTT.

This clone was recorded a few times. The chain is built from TRBV20-1 and TRBJ2-7; a weak D match, TRBD2 (6 bases). The length of the CDR3 is 13 residues. V was cut by 3 bases and J by 3 bases, with 12 bases left in between. Germline V CDR1 and CDR2: DFQATT, SNEGSKA (reference sequence). CDR3 sequence: CSASSGSDYEQYF. The CDR3, as DNA: TGCAGTGCTAGTTCCGGGAGTGACTACGAGCAGTACTTC.

This sequence joins TRBV30 and TRBJ1-6; no firm D call. Germline CDR1 GTSNPN, CDR2 SVGIG (reference sequence). The CDR3 extends over 11 amino acids. V was shortened by 4 bases and J by 7 bases, with 5 bases between the two germline ends. For the CDR3, the DNA is TGTGCCTGGAATATCAATTCACCCCTCCACTTT. It specifies CAWNINSPLHF. Together with reference TRBV30 and TRBJ1-6, the CDR3 gives the full variable domain: SQTIHQWPATLVQPVGSPLSLECTVEGTSNPNLYWYRQAAGRGLQLLFYSVGIGQISSEVPQNLSASRPQDRQFILSSKKLLLSDSGFYLCAWNINSPLHFGNGTRLTVT.

The gene calls are TRBV7-3 and TRBJ1-2; TRBD1 matches at 10 bases. Germline loops: CDR1 SGHTA, CDR2 FQGTGA. The CDR3 contains 14 residues. After removal of 3 bases from V and 6 bases from J, the junction contained 4 bases not matched to a gene. The CDR3 DNA is TGTGCCAGCAGCTTGACCGGGACAGGGGATGGCTACACCTTC. The encoded protein is CASSLTGTGDGYTF. Combining the CDR3 with reference TRBV7-3 and TRBJ1-2 gives the whole variable domain GAGVSQTPSNKVTEKGKYVELRCDPISGHTALYWYRQSLGQGPEFLIYFQGTGAADDSGLPNDRFFAVRPEGSVSTLKIQRTERGDSAVYLCASSLTGTGDGYTFGSGTRLTVV.

The chain carries TRBV24-1 and TRBJ2-1; a weak D match, TRBD2 (6 bases). Germline CDR1 reads KGHDR; CDR2 reads SFDVKD. V dropped 0 bases and J dropped 10 bases, with 15 bases sitting between them. CDR3 length equals 15 residues. The CDR3, as DNA: TGTGCCACCAGTGATTTGAGGCTGGAGGGCAACGAGCAGTTCTTC. Its protein is CATSDLRLEGNEQFF.